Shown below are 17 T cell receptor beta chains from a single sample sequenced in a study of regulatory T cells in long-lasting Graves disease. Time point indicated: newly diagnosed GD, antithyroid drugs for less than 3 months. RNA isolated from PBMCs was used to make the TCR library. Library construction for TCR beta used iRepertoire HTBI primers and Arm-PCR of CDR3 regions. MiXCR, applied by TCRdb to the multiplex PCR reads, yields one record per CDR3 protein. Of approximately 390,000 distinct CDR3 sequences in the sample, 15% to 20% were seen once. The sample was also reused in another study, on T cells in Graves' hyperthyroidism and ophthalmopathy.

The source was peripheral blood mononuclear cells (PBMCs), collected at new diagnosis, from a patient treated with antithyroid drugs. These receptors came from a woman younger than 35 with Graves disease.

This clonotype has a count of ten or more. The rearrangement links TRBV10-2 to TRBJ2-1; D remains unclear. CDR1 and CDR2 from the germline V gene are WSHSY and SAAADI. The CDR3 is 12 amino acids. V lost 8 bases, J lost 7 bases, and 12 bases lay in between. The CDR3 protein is CASLSLGNEQFF. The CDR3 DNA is TGCGCCAGCCTTTCCCTCGGAAATGAGCAGTTCTTC.

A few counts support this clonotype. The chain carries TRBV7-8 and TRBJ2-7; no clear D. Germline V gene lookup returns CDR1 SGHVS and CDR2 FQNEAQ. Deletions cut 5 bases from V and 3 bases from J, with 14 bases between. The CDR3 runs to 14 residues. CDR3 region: CASSPGGVIYEQYF. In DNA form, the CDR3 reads TGTGCCAGCAGCCCAGGCGGCGTAATCTACGAGCAGTACTTC.

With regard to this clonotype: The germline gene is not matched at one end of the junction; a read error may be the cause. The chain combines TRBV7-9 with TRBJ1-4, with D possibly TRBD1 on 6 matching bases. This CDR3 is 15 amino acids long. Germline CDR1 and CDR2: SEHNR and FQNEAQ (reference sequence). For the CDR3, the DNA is TGTGCCAGCAGCTTACCAGGAACAGGGCAGAAAAAGCTGTTTTTT. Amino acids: CASSLPGTGQKKLFF.

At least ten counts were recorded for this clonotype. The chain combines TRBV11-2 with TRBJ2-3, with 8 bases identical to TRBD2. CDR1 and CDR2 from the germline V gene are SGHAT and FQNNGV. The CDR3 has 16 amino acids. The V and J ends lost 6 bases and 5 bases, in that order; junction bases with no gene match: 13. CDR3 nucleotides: TGTGCCAGCAGAACAGGGAGGGGCGGGAGGATAGATACGCAGTATTTT. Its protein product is CASRTGRGGRIDTQYF.

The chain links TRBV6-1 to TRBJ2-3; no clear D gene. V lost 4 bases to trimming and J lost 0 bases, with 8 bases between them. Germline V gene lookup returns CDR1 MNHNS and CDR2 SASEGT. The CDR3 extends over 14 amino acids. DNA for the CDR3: TGTGCCAGCAGTGTAACCGCTAGCACAGATACGCAGTATTTT. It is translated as CASSVTASTDTQYF.

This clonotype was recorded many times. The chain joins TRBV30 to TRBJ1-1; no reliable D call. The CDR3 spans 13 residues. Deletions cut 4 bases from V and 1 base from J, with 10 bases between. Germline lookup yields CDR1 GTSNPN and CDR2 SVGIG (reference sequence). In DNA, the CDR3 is TGTGCCTGGACCGACGGGCGGAACACTGAAGCTTTCTTT. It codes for CAWTDGRNTEAFF.

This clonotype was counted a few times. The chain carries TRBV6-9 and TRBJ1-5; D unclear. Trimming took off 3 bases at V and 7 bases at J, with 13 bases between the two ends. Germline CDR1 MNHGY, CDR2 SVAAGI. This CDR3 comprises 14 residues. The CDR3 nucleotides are TGTGCCAGCAGTTACGAGACGAGCCGGCAGCCCCAGCATTTT. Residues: CASSYETSRQPQHF.

This CDR3 reads CASSYPTGNGYTF. Written as DNA, the CDR3 is TGTGCCAGCAGTTACCCCACAGGAAATGGCTACACCTTC. V is TRBV6-5 and J is TRBJ1-2, with a possible D match to TRBD1 (5 bases). Germline-derived CDR1 and CDR2 are MNHEY and SVGAGI. CDR3 length: 13 amino acids. Trimming cost V 2 bases and J 6 bases, with 10 bases left between them.

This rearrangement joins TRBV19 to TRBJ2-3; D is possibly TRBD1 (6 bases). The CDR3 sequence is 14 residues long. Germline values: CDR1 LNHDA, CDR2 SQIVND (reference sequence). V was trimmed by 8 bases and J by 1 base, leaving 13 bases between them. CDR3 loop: CASGQGWGTDTQYF. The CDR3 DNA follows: TGTGCCAGTGGGCAGGGGTGGGGCACAGATACGCAGTATTTT. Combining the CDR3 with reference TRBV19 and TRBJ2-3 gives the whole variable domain DGGITQSPKYLFRKEGQNVTLSCEQNLNHDAMYWYRQDPGQGLRLIYYSQIVNDFQKGDIAEGYSVSREKKESFPLTVTSAQKNPTAFYLCASGQGWGTDTQYFGPGTRLTVL.

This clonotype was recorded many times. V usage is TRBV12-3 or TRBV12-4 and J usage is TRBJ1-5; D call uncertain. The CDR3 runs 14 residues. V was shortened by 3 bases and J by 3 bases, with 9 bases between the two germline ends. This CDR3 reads CASSFVGDNQPQHF. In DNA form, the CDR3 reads TGTGCCAGCAGTTTTGTGGGTGACAATCAGCCCCAGCATTTT.

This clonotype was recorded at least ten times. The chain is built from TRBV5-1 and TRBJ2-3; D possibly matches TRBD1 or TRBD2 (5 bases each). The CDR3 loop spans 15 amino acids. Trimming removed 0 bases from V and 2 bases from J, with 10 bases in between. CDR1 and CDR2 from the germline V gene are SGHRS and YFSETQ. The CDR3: CASSLGGVNTDTQYF. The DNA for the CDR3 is TGCGCCAGCAGCTTGGGAGGGGTCAACACAGATACGCAGTATTTT. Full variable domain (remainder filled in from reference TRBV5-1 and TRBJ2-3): KAGVTQTPRYLIKTRGQQVTLSCSPISGHRSVSWYQQTPGQGLQFLFEYFSETQRNKGNFPGRFSGRQFSNSRSEMNVSTLELGDSALYLCASSLGGVNTDTQYFGPGTRLTVL.

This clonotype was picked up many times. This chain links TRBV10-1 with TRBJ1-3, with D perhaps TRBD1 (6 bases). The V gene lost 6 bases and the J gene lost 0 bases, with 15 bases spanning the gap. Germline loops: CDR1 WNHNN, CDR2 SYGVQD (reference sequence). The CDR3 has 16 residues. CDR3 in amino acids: CASSPGGLRSGNTIYF. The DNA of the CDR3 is TGCGCCAGCAGCCCGGGGGGCCTACGCTCTGGAAACACCATATATTTT.

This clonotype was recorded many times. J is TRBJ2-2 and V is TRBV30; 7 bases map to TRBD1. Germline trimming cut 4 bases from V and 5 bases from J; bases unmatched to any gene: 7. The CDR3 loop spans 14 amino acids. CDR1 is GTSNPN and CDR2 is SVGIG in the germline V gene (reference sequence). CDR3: CAWNRQGRTGELFF. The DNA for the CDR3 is TGTGCCTGGAACCGACAGGGTCGGACCGGGGAGCTGTTTTTT.

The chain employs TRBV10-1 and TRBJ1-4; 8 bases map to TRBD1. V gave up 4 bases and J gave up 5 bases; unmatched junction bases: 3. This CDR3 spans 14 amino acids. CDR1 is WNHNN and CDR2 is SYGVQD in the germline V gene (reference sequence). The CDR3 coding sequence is TGCGCCAGCAGTGGGACAGGGCCAAATGAAAAACTGTTTTTT. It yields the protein CASSGTGPNEKLFF.

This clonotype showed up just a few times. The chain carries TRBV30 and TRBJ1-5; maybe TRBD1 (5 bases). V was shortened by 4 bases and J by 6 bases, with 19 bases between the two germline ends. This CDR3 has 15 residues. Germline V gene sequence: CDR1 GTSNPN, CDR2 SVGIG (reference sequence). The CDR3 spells CAWTSGKESGQPQHF. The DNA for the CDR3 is TGTGCCTGGACATCAGGGAAAGAGAGCGGTCAGCCCCAGCATTTT.

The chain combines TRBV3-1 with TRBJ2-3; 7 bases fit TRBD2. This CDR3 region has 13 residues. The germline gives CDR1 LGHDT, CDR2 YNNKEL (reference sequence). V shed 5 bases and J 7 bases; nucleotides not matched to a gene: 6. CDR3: CASSREGLYTQYF. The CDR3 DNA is TGTGCCAGCAGCAGGGAGGGATTGTATACGCAGTATTTT.

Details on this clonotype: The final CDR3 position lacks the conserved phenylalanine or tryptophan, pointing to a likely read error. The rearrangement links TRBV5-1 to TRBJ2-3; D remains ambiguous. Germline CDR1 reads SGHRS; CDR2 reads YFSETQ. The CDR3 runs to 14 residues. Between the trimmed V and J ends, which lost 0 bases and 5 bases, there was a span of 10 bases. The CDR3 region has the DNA TGCGCCAGCAGCTTGGCCACCATAGGAGATACGCAGTATGTT. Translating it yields CASSLATIGDTQYV.